This T cell receptor beta chain is drawn from a study of CD8 T cell repertoires and HIV-1 epitope variants. Study-wide background: Control wells had CMV/EBV/flu peptides, negative Ebola AY9, or no peptide. The baseline condition was 1M T cells left uncultured.

This clone was detected only once. There are 15 residues in the CDR3. Germline V lookup: CDR1 LNHDA, CDR2 SQIVND (reference sequence). V dropped 2 bases and J dropped 6 bases, with 16 bases sitting between them. This table comes from immunoSEQ multiplex PCR, and its TCRdb copy is limited to in-frame clones, with some not included. The sample includes tens of thousands of clones, roughly 80% of them seen just once. The sequence derives from a male donor with HIV. The chain couples TRBV19 to TRBJ2-5, with unresolved D. The sample comprised uncultured baseline CD8+ T cells from peripheral blood mononuclear cells (PBMCs). The CDR3 DNA follows: TGTGCCAGTAGTATACTAGGCGCGGACCCAAAGACCCAGTACTTC. Protein product: CASSILGADPKTQYF.